Presented here are 22 T cell receptor beta chains from one specimen sequenced in a study of shared clonotypes between healthy human individuals. Here immunoSEQ multiplex PCR was the method, and the copy in TCRdb shows in-frame clones only, minus some. The data show 850,000 to 1,200,000 clones, under 80% seen once. Sequenced sample: memory CD4+ T cells sorted from blood. The subset was: CD45RA-negative fraction. These receptor sequences come from a young man in good health.

The rearrangement joins TRBV18 to TRBJ2-1; D remains ambiguous. Looked up from germline, CDR1 is KGHSH and CDR2 is LQKENI. The CDR3 loop spans 12 amino acids. V was pared by 4 bases and J by 4 bases, with 5 bases between. CDR3 amino acids: CASSLGYNEQFF. CDR3 bases: TGTGCCAGCTCACTTGGTTACAATGAGCAGTTCTTC.

This sequence joins TRBV10-3 and TRBJ1-5, with D perhaps matching TRBD1 (6 bases). Germline loops: CDR1 ENHRY, CDR2 SYGVKD. V was trimmed by 7 bases and J by 7 bases, leaving 14 bases between them. This CDR3 region has 13 residues. The CDR3 nucleotides read TGTGCCATCACCGGACAGAGTGGCCAGCCCCAGCATTTT. It yields the protein CAITGQSGQPQHF.

The chain carries TRBV5-1 and TRBJ2-7; a weak D match, TRBD1 (5 bases). This CDR3 spans 14 amino acids. CDR1 and CDR2 (germline): SGHRS, YFSETQ. The V gene lost 4 bases and the J gene lost 2 bases, with 13 bases spanning the gap. The chain's CDR3 is CASSPVGAPYEQYF. The DNA for the CDR3 is TGCGCCAGCAGCCCGGTAGGGGCCCCCTACGAGCAGTACTTC.

The V and J genes are TRBV9 and TRBJ1-1, with D possibly TRBD1 on 6 matching bases. Germline V CDR1 and CDR2: SGDLS, YYNGEE. The CDR3 sequence is 14 residues long. Trimming stripped 3 bases from V and 1 base from J, with 10 bases between. The CDR3 DNA follows: TGTGCCAGCAGCGCACAGGGTCCGAACACTGAAGCTTTCTTT. Translation gives CASSAQGPNTEAFF.

This clone came up a few times. The rearrangement joins TRBV4-3 to TRBJ1-5, with D tentatively TRBD1 (6 bases). CDR1 is LGHNA, CDR2 YSLEER, per germline. Trimming stripped 0 bases from V and 4 bases from J, with 10 bases between. This CDR3 comprises 15 residues. The CDR3 region has the DNA TGCGCCAGCAGCCAAGATTTGGGGGCGAATCAGCCCCAGCATTTT. It yields the protein CASSQDLGANQPQHF.

This chain connects TRBV6-1 to TRBJ2-7; D unclear. V shed 4 bases and J shed 5 bases, with 9 bases lying between them. CDR3 length: 12 amino acids. The germline CDR1 and CDR2 sequences are MNHNS and SASEGT. The CDR3 is CASSGSTHEQYF. The CDR3 coding sequence is TGTGCCAGCAGTGGTTCTACGCACGAGCAGTACTTC.

This chain uses TRBV30 with TRBJ2-5; no clear D. V gave up 2 bases and J gave up 2 bases, with 6 bases separating them. The CDR3 sequence is 12 residues long. Per germline, CDR1 GTSNPN and CDR2 SVGIG (reference sequence). The CDR3 DNA sequence: TGTGCCTGGAGTCAAAGGCAAGAGACCCAGTACTTC. Translation: CAWSQRQETQYF.

This clone was recorded a few times. V and J are TRBV7-9 and TRBJ1-1, with 9 nucleotides matching TRBD1. V lost 6 bases to trimming and J lost 3 bases; unmatched junction nucleotides: 5. CDR3 size: 14 residues. Germline lookup yields CDR1 SEHNR and CDR2 FQNEAQ (reference sequence). CDR3 sequence reads: CASSSDRGDTEAFF. CDR3 DNA sequence: TGTGCCAGCAGTTCCGACAGGGGGGACACTGAAGCTTTCTTT.

This clone is a singleton in its sample. The rearrangement links TRBV7-9 to TRBJ2-3, with TRBD2 matching 8 bases. This CDR3 is 18 amino acids long. Germline loops: CDR1 SEHNR, CDR2 FQNEAQ (reference sequence). V was pared by 1 base and J by 7 bases, with 16 bases of the junction left unmatched. CDR3 sequence reads: CASSLGYSGDFKVYTQYF. The CDR3 bases are TGTGCCAGCAGCTTAGGATATAGCGGGGACTTTAAGGTGTATACGCAGTATTTT.

This chain connects TRBV6-6 to TRBJ2-5; D may be TRBD2 (5 bases). V gave up 8 bases and J gave up 3 bases, with 13 bases separating them. The germline V gene has CDR1 MNHNY and CDR2 SVGAGI (reference sequence). This CDR3 region has 13 residues. Here the CDR3 reads CASGLLLEETQYF. The CDR3 region has the DNA TGTGCCAGCGGACTTCTATTAGAAGAGACCCAGTACTTC.

The genes are TRBV19 and TRBJ2-5; D remains ambiguous. Germline CDR1 and CDR2: LNHDA and SQIVND (reference sequence). The CDR3 runs 13 residues. Trimming took 8 bases from V and 5 from J, leaving 15 bases between them. Written as DNA, the CDR3 is TGTGCCAGTGGCACGATCTCGTGGGAGACCCAGTACTTC. Translating gives CASGTISWETQYF.

This clone was recorded a few times. The chain combines TRBV29-1 with TRBJ2-2; tentatively, D is TRBD2 (6 bases). The CDR3 extends over 14 amino acids. The ends were cut back, 7 bases at V and 4 bases at J, with 16 bases in the middle. The germline V gene has CDR1 SQVTM and CDR2 ANQGSEA. In DNA form, the CDR3 reads TGCAGCGCTAAAGCGGGCGAGCGCACCGGGGAGCTGTTTTTT. This translates into CSAKAGERTGELFF.

The V call is TRBV15, the J call TRBJ2-7; TRBD1 agrees at 9 bases. The length of the CDR3 is 15 residues. The V gene's germline CDR1 is LNHNV and CDR2 YYDKDF (reference sequence). The J segment lost 4 bases and the V segment lost 2 bases, leaving 6 bases of the junction unmatched. The CDR3 DNA reads TGTGCCACCAGCAGATCGACAGGGGGGCGGTACGAGCAGTACTTC. It encodes CATSRSTGGRYEQYF.

The DNA for the CDR3 is TGTGCCAGCAGTGAAGCCGGGACAGTGACCTACGAGCAGTACTTC. Its translation: CASSEAGTVTYEQYF. V gene TRBV6-1 combines with J gene TRBJ2-7; 7 nucleotides line up with TRBD1. V lost 0 bases, J lost 2 bases, and 4 bases stayed unmatched. Germline V gives CDR1 MNHNS, CDR2 SASEGT. This CDR3 region has 15 residues.

This rearrangement joins TRBV7-2 to TRBJ1-6; 9 bases map to TRBD1. The V gene's germline CDR1 is SGHTA and CDR2 FQGNSA. This CDR3 contains 16 residues. The junction had 13 bases not matched to a gene; V was cut back by 5 bases and J by 11 bases. DNA of the CDR3: TGTGCCAGCAGCCCCCGTCGGGGACAGGGACGACCACCCCTCCACTTT. Its protein product is CASSPRRGQGRPPLHF.

This clone was detected a few times. V is TRBV19 and J is TRBJ2-4; 8 nucleotides line up with TRBD1. The CDR3 consists of 19 residues. Germline V gene data show CDR1 as LNHDA and CDR2 as SQIVND (reference sequence). Trimming took 6 bases from V and 0 from J; bases not matched to a gene: 16. CDR3 DNA: TGTGCCAGTAGCACGACCGGGACAGGTGGTACTACAGCCAAAAACATTCAGTACTTC. Translation: CASSTTGTGGTTAKNIQYF.

This rearrangement joins TRBV5-1 to TRBJ2-1, with 8 bases that match TRBD1. J lost 3 bases, V lost 1 base, and 6 bases had no gene match. The V gene's germline CDR1 is SGHRS and CDR2 YFSETQ. The CDR3 extends over 16 amino acids. CDR3 DNA sequence: TGCGCCAGCAGCTTGCTGACAGGGGCTGTCTACAATGAGCAGTTCTTC. Translated, it gives CASSLLTGAVYNEQFF.

Details on this clone: Other DNA sequences from this sample encode an identical CDR3 as well. The rearrangement links TRBV11-2 to TRBJ2-3, with D unresolved. Per germline, CDR1 SGHAT and CDR2 FQNNGV. This CDR3 contains 13 residues. V was pared by 0 bases and J by 3 bases, with 4 bases between. The DNA of the CDR3 is TGTGCCAGCAGCTTAGAAAGAACAGATACGCAGTATTTT. Its translation: CASSLERTDTQYF.

The chain carries TRBV2 and TRBJ2-5, with TRBD2 matching over 9 bases. The CDR3 totals 12 residues. Germline trimming cut 8 bases from V and 2 bases from J; bases unmatched to any gene: 0. Germline-derived CDR1 and CDR2 are SNHLY and FYNNEI. Here the CDR3 reads CASAGGQETQYF. The CDR3 coding sequence is TGTGCCAGCGCGGGAGGGCAAGAGACCCAGTACTTC.

The chain carries TRBV2 and TRBJ1-5, with D uncertain. This CDR3 region has 12 residues. Germline V gene lookup returns CDR1 SNHLY and CDR2 FYNNEI. V lost 6 bases to trimming and J lost 5 bases, with 8 bases between them. CDR3 sequence reads: CASRKGYQPQHF. The CDR3 DNA follows: TGTGCCAGCAGGAAAGGCTATCAGCCCCAGCATTTT.

J is TRBJ1-5 and V is TRBV18; a weak D match, TRBD1 (6 bases). Trimming cost V 3 bases and J 4 bases, with 19 bases left between them. The germline CDR1 and CDR2 sequences are KGHSH and LQKENI. This CDR3 region has 17 residues. Here the CDR3 DNA reads TGTGCCAGCTCACCCCCGGGGGGCCTTACTGTTAATCAGCCCCAGCATTTT. Translated, it gives CASSPPGGLTVNQPQHF.

As for this clone: The germline gene is not matched at one end of the junction; a read error may be the cause. The chain recombines TRBV7-9 with TRBJ1-3; 7 nucleotides line up with TRBD1. Looked up from germline, CDR1 is SEHNR and CDR2 is FQNEAQ (reference sequence). This CDR3 comprises 15 residues. CDR3 in DNA: TGTGCCAGCAGTCTACAGGGGATGCAGACGACTGTCGCCCATTTT. Translation gives CASSLQGMQTTVAHF.